The 11 T cell receptor beta chains below all came from one sample that was sequenced in a study of T-cell reconstitution after alpha-beta-depleted transplantation in children. As it was prepared, the TCRbeta library received unique molecular identifiers. TCRdb recomputed calls from the PCR reads with MiXCR, one row per CDR3 protein. Of approximately 490,000 distinct CDR3 sequences detected, around 13% appear once; the ten largest clones hold under 7%. The sample consisted of PBMCs from the stem cell graft donor, taken from the stem cell graft. The receptors originated from a human donor who donated a stem cell graft to a child with combined immunodeficiency.

Only a few counts were recorded for this clonotype. V gene TRBV20-1 combines with J gene TRBJ1-4; D is undetermined. V was pared by 3 bases and J by 2 bases, with 10 bases between. Per the germline V gene, CDR1 is DFQATT and CDR2 is SNEGSKA (reference sequence). The CDR3 has 14 amino acids. In nucleotides, the CDR3 is TGCAGTGCTAGTTCCGCAGTCACTAATGAAAAACTGTTTTTT. Translation gives CSASSAVTNEKLFF.

This clonotype has only a few counts. DNA for the CDR3: TGTGCCAGCACCCCTGGCCCGGGGGCGCGGAAGACCCAGTACTTC. Translated: CASTPGPGARKTQYF. The chain has TRBV7-2 and TRBJ2-5, with D perhaps assigned TRBD1 or TRBD2 (6 bases each). The germline gives CDR1 SGHTA, CDR2 FQGNSA. Trimming removed 7 bases from V and 6 bases from J, with 21 bases in between. The CDR3 sequence is 15 residues long.

This clonotype was picked up many times. The chain joins TRBV12-3 or TRBV12-4 to TRBJ2-3; D is possibly TRBD2 (5 bases). V lost 6 bases and J lost 1, with 8 bases in between. This CDR3 region has 13 residues. CDR3 coding DNA: TGTGCCAGCAGCTTGCGGGGCACAGATACGCAGTATTTT. The encoded protein is CASSLRGTDTQYF.

This clonotype was seen at least ten times. The chain joins TRBV6-5 to TRBJ1-3, with 7 positions matching TRBD1. This CDR3 has 13 residues. With V trimmed by 9 bases and J by 3 bases, 5 bases remained unmatched. Germline-derived CDR1 and CDR2 are MNHEY and SVGAGI. The CDR3 bases are TGTGCCAGTTACAGGGGAAGTGGAAACACCATATATTTT. It codes for CASYRGSGNTIYF.

The chain combines TRBV5-1 with TRBJ1-1; D is uncertain. The V and J ends lost 0 bases and 0 bases respectively, with 9 bases between them. This CDR3 contains 15 residues. Germline CDR1 is SGHRS and CDR2 is YFSETQ. The CDR3 loop is CASSLGPPVNTEAFF. DNA for the CDR3: TGCGCCAGCAGCTTGGGTCCGCCCGTGAACACTGAAGCTTTCTTT.

The rearrangement joins TRBV24-1 to TRBJ2-7, with 8 bases matching TRBD1. The CDR3 is 22 residues long. J lost 5 bases, V lost 0 bases, and 26 bases had no gene match. Germline V gene data show CDR1 as KGHDR and CDR2 as SFDVKD. The CDR3: CATSDLFARSTQQDRVVHEQYF. The CDR3 DNA reads TGTGCCACCAGTGATTTGTTTGCTAGATCGACCCAACAGGACAGGGTGGTGCACGAGCAGTACTTC.

This clonotype was counted ten times or more. The rearrangement joins TRBV28 to TRBJ2-5, with D unresolved. Trimming took 4 bases from V and 3 from J, leaving 3 bases between them. The length of the CDR3 is 11 residues. CDR1 and CDR2 from the germline V gene are MDHEN and SYDVKM. CDR3 DNA: TGTGCCAGCAGTTCCGAAGAGACCCAGTACTTC. Protein: CASSSEETQYF.

This clonotype was seen more than once but under ten times. The rearrangement joins TRBV7-2 to TRBJ2-7; 8 bases line up with TRBD2. With V trimmed by 0 bases and J by 6 bases, 4 bases remained unmatched. In germline, CDR1 is SGHTA, CDR2 FQGNSA. The CDR3 is 14 residues long. This chain's CDR3 is CASSLAPGGVEQYF. The CDR3 region has the DNA TGTGCCAGCAGCTTAGCACCCGGGGGGGTCGAGCAGTACTTC.

CDR3 residues: CASAAGSASYNEQFF. The DNA for the CDR3 is TGTGCCAGCGCTGCGGGGAGTGCCTCCTACAATGAGCAGTTCTTC. This chain connects TRBV3-1 to TRBJ2-1; D may be TRBD2 (6 bases). The ends were cut back, 8 bases at V and 0 bases at J, with 14 bases in the middle. The CDR3 consists of 15 residues. In germline, CDR1 is LGHDT, CDR2 YNNKEL (reference sequence).

In this sample, this clonotype turned up once. The chain joins TRBV6-2 or TRBV6-3 to TRBJ2-7, with D hard to call. This CDR3 is built from 15 residues. Germline loops: CDR1 MNHEY, CDR2 SVGEGT. V was pared by 2 bases and J by 2 bases, with 13 bases between. The CDR3: CASSYRQATTYEQYF. The CDR3 DNA reads as TGTGCCAGCAGTTACCGACAAGCGACCACCTACGAGCAGTACTTC.

The chain couples TRBV6-5 to TRBJ1-5; D gene unclear. The germline gives CDR1 MNHEY, CDR2 SVGAGI. Trimming left V 0 bases short and J 0 bases short, with 9 bases between. There are 16 residues in the CDR3. In DNA form, the CDR3 reads TGTGCCAGCAGTTACTCGATCCCACATAGCAATCAGCCCCAGCATTTT. This codes for CASSYSIPHSNQPQHF.